This T cell receptor beta chain was identified in a study of T-cell reconstitution after alpha-beta-depleted transplantation in children. The length of the CDR3 is 16 residues. Germline values: CDR1 MNHNS, CDR2 SASEGT. The junction had 6 bases not matched to a gene; V was cut back by 1 base and J by 2 bases. The library targeted TCRbeta and was prepared with unique molecular identifiers. TCRdb ran MiXCR on the PCR reads and lists one entry per CDR3 protein. The table lists 380,000 or so distinct CDR3 sequences, about an eighth of them singletons. Sequenced material: PBMCs, taken from the stem cell graft. The sequence came from a human donor who donated a stem cell graft to a child with Fanconi anemia. This rearrangement joins TRBV6-1 to TRBJ2-7; 9 bases are a match to TRBD1. This CDR3 reads CASSEGMGQGTYEQYF. CDR3 in DNA: TGTGCCAGCAGTGAAGGAATGGGACAGGGTACCTACGAGCAGTACTTC.